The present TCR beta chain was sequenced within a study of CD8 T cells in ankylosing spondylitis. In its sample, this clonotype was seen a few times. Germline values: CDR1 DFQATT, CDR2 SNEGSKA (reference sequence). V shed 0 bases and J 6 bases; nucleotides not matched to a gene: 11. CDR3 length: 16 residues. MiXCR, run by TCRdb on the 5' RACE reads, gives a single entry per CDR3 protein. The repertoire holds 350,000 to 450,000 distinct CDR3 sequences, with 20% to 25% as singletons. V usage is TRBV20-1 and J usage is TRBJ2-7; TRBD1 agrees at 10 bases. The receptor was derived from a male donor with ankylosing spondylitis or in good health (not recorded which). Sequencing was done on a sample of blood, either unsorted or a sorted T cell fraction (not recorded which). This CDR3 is CSARDRRTGGTGEQYF. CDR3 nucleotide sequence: TGCAGTGCTAGAGATCGTAGGACAGGGGGTACTGGCGAGCAGTACTTC.